The rows below give T cell receptor beta chains drawn from one sample of a study of early T cells in non-severe SARS-CoV-2 infection. TCRdb used MiXCR to reprocess the 5' RACE reads, holding one entry per CDR3 protein. Of 80,000 or so distinct CDR3 sequences listed, around 15% were seen once; the top ten hold under 4%. Sequencing was carried out using whole blood. The receptors were sampled from an adult who was a healthcare worker with PCR-confirmed SARS-CoV-2 infection or an uninfected control (not recorded which). The CDR3 runs from the conserved cysteine through the conserved F or W. A D gene is named only where the DNA matches it firmly. Size tells how often a clone was seen (once, few, many) or the class of an expanded clone, and some rows leave it out.

J gene | V gene | clone size | D gene | CDR3 DNA | CDR3 protein
TRBJ2-1 | TRBV19 | few | - | TGTGCCAGTAGTATATTCTTACCCGGGGGCAATGAGCAGTTCTTC | CASSIFLPGGNEQFF
TRBJ2-1 | TRBV10-3 | few | - | TGTGCCATCGGGGCTAGCGAATACAATGAGCAGTTCTTC | CAIGASEYNEQFF
TRBJ1-3 | TRBV15 | many | - | TGTGCCACCAGCAGACCCACAGGGTTGGAAAGAAACACCATATATTTT | CATSRPTGLERNTIYF
TRBJ2-1 | TRBV10-2 | many | TRBD2 | TGCGCCAGCAGTGAGCCCACTAGCGGATTCCCCTACAATGAGCAGTTCTTC | CASSEPTSGFPYNEQFF
TRBJ2-2 | TRBV19 | many | TRBD1 | TGTGCCAGTAGTATCCAAGGACAGGCGGCCGGGGAGCTGTTTTTT | CASSIQGQAAGELFF
TRBJ1-4 | TRBV4-1 | - | - | TGCGCCAGCAGCCAAGAACCCCCCCAATTTGCAACTAATGAAAAACTGTTTTTT | CASSQEPPQFATNEKLFF
TRBJ2-4 | TRBV29-1 | - | - | TGCAGCGTTGAAACTATCGGTGGGGGAAACATTCAGTACTTC | CSVETIGGGNIQYF
TRBJ1-1 | TRBV7-6 | few | - | TGTGCCAGCAGCTTGCTACAGGGGAACACTGAAGCTTTCTTT | CASSLLQGNTEAFF
TRBJ2-7 | TRBV4-1 | few | TRBD1 | TGCGCCAGCAGCCAAGATGTCAGGGGGTACGAGCAGTACTTC | CASSQDVRGYEQYF
TRBJ2-1 | TRBV7-2 | few | - | TGTGCCAGCAGCTTAAACGGGAATGAGCAGTTCTTC | CASSLNGNEQFF
TRBJ2-7 | TRBV4-1 | - | - | TGCGCCAGCAGCCAAACTCTACAGGGCCTGACGGGCTACGAGCAGTACTTC | CASSQTLQGLTGYEQYF
TRBJ1-5 | TRBV6-2/TRBV6-3 | many | TRBD1 | TGTGCCAGCACCAGACAGGGGGCGAGGCCCCAGCATTTT | CASTRQGARPQHF
TRBJ1-6 | TRBV20-1 | - | - | TGCAGTGCTAGAGCTTCGGGGGGTAGTGTTAATTCACCCCTCCACTTT | CSARASGGSVNSPLHF
TRBJ1-2 | TRBV7-6 | many | - | TGTGCCAGCAGCCCTGGGCCCGGCGGCTATGGCTACACCTTC | CASSPGPGGYGYTF
TRBJ2-5 | TRBV13 | - | TRBD2 | TGTGCCAGTCGGGGCGGGAGGGACCAAGAGACCCAGTACTTC | CASRGGRDQETQYF
TRBJ2-1 | TRBV20-1 | many | TRBD2 | TGCAGTGCTAGAGACGTAGCGGGAGGAGAAAATGAGCAGTTCTTC | CSARDVAGGENEQFF
TRBJ2-1 | TRBV20-1 | many | TRBD1 | TGCAGTGCCGCCGGCGGACAGGGAGACTACAATGAGCAGTTCTTC | CSAAGGQGDYNEQFF
TRBJ2-5 | TRBV7-9 | - | - | TGTGCCAGCAGCTTAGCGCCCGGGGATTGGGGCCAAGAGACCCAGTACTTC | CASSLAPGDWGQETQYF
TRBJ1-1 | TRBV6-6 | - | TRBD1 | TGTGCCAGCAGTCGACAGGGTAGCACTGAAGCTTTCTTT | CASSRQGSTEAFF
TRBJ2-5 | TRBV7-7 | many | - | TGTGCTAGCAGCATGACTGGTGGACAAGAGACCCAGTACTTC | CASSMTGGQETQYF
TRBJ2-7 | TRBV6-1 | many | - | TGTGCCAGCAGTGAAGGATCGACCGGCCGTTTGAAACACGAGCAGTACTTC | CASSEGSTGRLKHEQYF
TRBJ1-2 | TRBV29-1 | - | - | TGCAGCGTTGAAGAAGGTCGCAACTATGGCTACACCTTC | CSVEEGRNYGYTF
TRBJ2-7 | TRBV18 | - | - | TGTGCCAGCTCATTCGGGCCCAGCAGCGGATACGAGCAGTACTTC | CASSFGPSSGYEQYF
TRBJ1-3 | TRBV5-1 | - | TRBD1 | TGCGCCAGCAGCTTGGTTGGACAGGGCAACACCATATATTTT | CASSLVGQGNTIYF
TRBJ2-5 | TRBV27 | - | - | TGTGCCAGCAGTTTGGTCCCGGGAGAGACCCAGTACTTC | CASSLVPGETQYF
TRBJ2-1 | TRBV10-3 | - | - | TGTGCCATCAGTGGGGCCGTTAATGAGCAGTTCTTC | CAISGAVNEQFF
TRBJ2-5 | TRBV11-2 | - | - | TGTGCCAGCAGCCACGGCTGGGCTGACCAAGAGACCCAGTACTTC | CASSHGWADQETQYF
TRBJ1-2 | TRBV18 | - | - | TGTGCCAGCTCACCGGCTCTCGTCGGGACCGAGTCGTCTGGCTACACCTTC | CASSPALVGTESSGYTF
TRBJ1-5 | TRBV29-1 | few | - | TGCAGCGTTGAAGTAGGAGGAGGGGTAAATCAGCCCCAGCATTTT | CSVEVGGGVNQPQHF
TRBJ2-3 | TRBV20-1 | many | TRBD2 | TGCAGTGCTAAAGCGGGAGTTCTGGATACGCAGTATTTT | CSAKAGVLDTQYF
TRBJ2-3 | TRBV7-6 | many | TRBD2 | TGTGCCAGCAGCTTAGGGACTAGCGGGAGTCCTATAATTTCGGATACGCAGTATTTT | CASSLGTSGSPIISDTQYF
TRBJ1-4 | TRBV18 | few | TRBD1 | TGTGCCAGCTCATCTTCGGGACAGCTATTCAATGAAAAACTGTTTTTT | CASSSSGQLFNEKLFF
TRBJ1-2 | TRBV29-1 | many | - | TGCAGCGTAACAGTGGGCTATGGCTACACCTTC | CSVTVGYGYTF
TRBJ2-2 | TRBV6-5 | once | TRBD2 | TGTGCCAGCAGGTCCGGGACTAGCGGGAGAGGTAACACCGGGGAGCTGTTTTTT | CASRSGTSGRGNTGELFF
TRBJ1-1 | TRBV7-3 | many | - | TGTGCCAGCAGCATCGAGAGTAACACTGAAGCTTTCTTT | CASSIESNTEAFF
TRBJ2-1 | TRBV7-8 | few | - | TGTGCCAGCAGCCAAGTGGGGGTCTCCTACAATGAGCAGTTCTTC | CASSQVGVSYNEQFF
TRBJ2-7 | TRBV6-2/TRBV6-3 | many | - | TGTGCCAGCTCGTGGCTAGCAACTACCTACGAGCAGTACTTC | CASSWLATTYEQYF
TRBJ1-2 | TRBV29-1 | - | - | TGCAGCGTTTTGGGGGGAGGTGATGGCTACACCTTC | CSVLGGGDGYTF
TRBJ2-6 | TRBV21-1 | - | - | TGTGCCAGCAGCAACCCCTGGGGGGCCAACGTCCTGACTTTC | CASSNPWGANVLTF
TRBJ2-2 | TRBV21-1 | few | - | TGTGCCAGCAGCAAAGGGGGTCGGGAGCCCACCGGGGAGCTGTTTTTT | CASSKGGREPTGELFF
TRBJ2-7 | TRBV18 | many | - | TGTGCCAGCTCACCTCCAAGCTCCTACGAGCAGTACTTC | CASSPPSSYEQYF
TRBJ2-1 | TRBV11-2 | few | TRBD2 | TGTGCCAGCAGCCCGGGACTAGCGGGTTATGAGCAGTTCTTC | CASSPGLAGYEQFF
TRBJ1-1 | TRBV29-1 | few | TRBD1 | TGCAGCGGATTGCAGGGGGCGTTAGAAGCTTTCTTT | CSGLQGALEAFF
TRBJ2-1 | TRBV11-2 | - | - | TGTGCCAGCAGCGGGCGGACAGCCTACAATGAGCAGTTCTTC | CASSGRTAYNEQFF
TRBJ2-5 | TRBV7-2 | - | - | TGTGCCAGCAGCCCCCACGGAAGCCCGAGCGAGACCCAGTACTTC | CASSPHGSPSETQYF
TRBJ2-2 | TRBV19 | - | - | TGTGCCAGTATGGGGGACACAGGAAGTACCGGGGAGCTGTTTTTT | CASMGDTGSTGELFF
TRBJ2-1 | TRBV5-1 | - | TRBD2 | TGCGCCAGCAGGCTGACTAGCGGGACTGATGAGCAGTTCTTC | CASRLTSGTDEQFF
TRBJ1-1 | TRBV10-1 | many | - | TGCGCCAATCAGGTTTTGAACACTGAAGCTTTCTTT | CANQVLNTEAFF
TRBJ2-2 | TRBV7-9 | - | - | TGTGCGAATCTACAGGGTAACACCGGGGAGCTGTTTTTT | CANLQGNTGELFF
TRBJ2-1 | TRBV4-1 | many | - | TGCGCCAGCAGCCAAGGTGCAGTCGTCTCCTACAATGAGCAGTTCTTC | CASSQGAVVSYNEQFF
TRBJ1-2 | TRBV2 | - | - | TGTGCCAGCAGTGAAGTTGGGACACTTGGCTATGGCTACACCTTC | CASSEVGTLGYGYTF
TRBJ2-1 | TRBV2 | - | TRBD2 | TGTGCCAGCAGTCGCACGGGACTAGCGGGAACTAATGAGCAGTTCTTC | CASSRTGLAGTNEQFF